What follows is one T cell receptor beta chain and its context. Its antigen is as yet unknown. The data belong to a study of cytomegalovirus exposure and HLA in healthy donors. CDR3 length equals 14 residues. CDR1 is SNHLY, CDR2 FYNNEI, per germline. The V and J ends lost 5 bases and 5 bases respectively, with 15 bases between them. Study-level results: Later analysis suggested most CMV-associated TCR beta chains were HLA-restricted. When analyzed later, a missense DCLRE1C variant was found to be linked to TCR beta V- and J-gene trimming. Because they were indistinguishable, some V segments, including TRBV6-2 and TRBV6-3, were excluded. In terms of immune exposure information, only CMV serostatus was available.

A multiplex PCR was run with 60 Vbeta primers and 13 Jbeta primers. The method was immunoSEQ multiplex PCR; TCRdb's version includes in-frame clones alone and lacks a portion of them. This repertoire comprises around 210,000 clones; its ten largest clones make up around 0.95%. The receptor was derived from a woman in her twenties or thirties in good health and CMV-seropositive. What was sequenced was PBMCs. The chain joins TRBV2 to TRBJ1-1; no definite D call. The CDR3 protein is CASSSLSWKTEAFF. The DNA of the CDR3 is TGTGCCAGCAGTAGTCTTAGCTGGAAGACTGAAGCTTTCTTT.